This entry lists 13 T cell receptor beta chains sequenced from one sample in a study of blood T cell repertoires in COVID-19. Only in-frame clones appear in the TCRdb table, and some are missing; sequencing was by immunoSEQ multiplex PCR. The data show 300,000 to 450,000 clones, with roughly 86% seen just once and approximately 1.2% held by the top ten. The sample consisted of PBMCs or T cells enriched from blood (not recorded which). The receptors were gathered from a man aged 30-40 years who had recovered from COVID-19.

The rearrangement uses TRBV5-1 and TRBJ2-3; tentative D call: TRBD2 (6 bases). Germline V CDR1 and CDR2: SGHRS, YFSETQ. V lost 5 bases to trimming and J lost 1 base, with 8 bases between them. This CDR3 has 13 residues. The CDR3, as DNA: TGCGCCAGCAGGGCTAGCGGCACAGATACGCAGTATTTT. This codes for CASRASGTDTQYF.

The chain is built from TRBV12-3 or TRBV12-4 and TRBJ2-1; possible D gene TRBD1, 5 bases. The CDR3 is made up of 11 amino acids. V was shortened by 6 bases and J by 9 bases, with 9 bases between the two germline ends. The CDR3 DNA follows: TGTGCCAGCAGATACGACAGTGAGCAGTTCTTC. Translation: CASRYDSEQFF.

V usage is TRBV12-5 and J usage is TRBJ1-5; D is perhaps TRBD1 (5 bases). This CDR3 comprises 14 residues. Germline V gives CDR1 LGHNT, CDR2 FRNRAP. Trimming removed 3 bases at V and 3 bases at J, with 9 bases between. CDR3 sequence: CASGFGGNNQPQHF. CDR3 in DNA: TGTGCTAGTGGTTTTGGGGGGAACAATCAGCCCCAGCATTTT.

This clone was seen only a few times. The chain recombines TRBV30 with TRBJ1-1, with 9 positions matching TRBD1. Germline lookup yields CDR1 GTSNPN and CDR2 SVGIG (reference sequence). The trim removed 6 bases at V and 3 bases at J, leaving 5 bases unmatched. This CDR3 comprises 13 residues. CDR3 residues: CACRTGVYTEAFF. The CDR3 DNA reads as TGTGCCTGTCGGACAGGGGTATACACTGAAGCTTTCTTT. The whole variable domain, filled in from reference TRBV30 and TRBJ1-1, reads SQTIHQWPATLVQPVGSPLSLECTVEGTSNPNLYWYRQAAGRGLQLLFYSVGIGQISSEVPQNLSASRPQDRQFILSSKKLLLSDSGFYLCACRTGVYTEAFFGQGTRLTVV.

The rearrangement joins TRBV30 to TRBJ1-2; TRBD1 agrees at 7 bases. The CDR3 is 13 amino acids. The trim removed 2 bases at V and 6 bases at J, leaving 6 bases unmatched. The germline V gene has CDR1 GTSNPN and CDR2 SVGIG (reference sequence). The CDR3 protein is CAWSLGTVDGYTF. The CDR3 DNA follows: TGTGCCTGGAGTCTAGGGACAGTCGATGGCTACACCTTC.

The CDR3 DNA follows: TGTGCCACCAGCGGGGGAGGTGAAAAACTGTTTTTT. Protein sequence: CATSGGGEKLFF. The chain couples TRBV15 to TRBJ1-4; tentative D call: TRBD1 (5 bases). The ends were cut back, 5 bases at V and 7 bases at J, with 8 bases in the middle. Germline V gene lookup returns CDR1 LNHNV and CDR2 YYDKDF (reference sequence). The CDR3 covers 12 residues.

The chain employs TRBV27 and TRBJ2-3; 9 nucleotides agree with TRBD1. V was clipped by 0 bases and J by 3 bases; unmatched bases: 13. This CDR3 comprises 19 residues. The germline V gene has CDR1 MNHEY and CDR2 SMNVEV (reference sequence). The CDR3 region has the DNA TGTGCCAGCAGTTTATCTGCCCCGGGACAGGGCCTGGGGACAGATACGCAGTATTTT. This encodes CASSLSAPGQGLGTDTQYF.

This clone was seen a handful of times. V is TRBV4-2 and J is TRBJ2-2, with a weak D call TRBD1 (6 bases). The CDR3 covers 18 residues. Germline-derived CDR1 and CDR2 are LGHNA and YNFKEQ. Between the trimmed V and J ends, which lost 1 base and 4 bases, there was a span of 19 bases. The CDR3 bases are TGTGCCAGCAGCCAAGTGATTCAGGGCAGGGGCGGCACCGGGGAGCTGTTTTTT. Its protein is CASSQVIQGRGGTGELFF.

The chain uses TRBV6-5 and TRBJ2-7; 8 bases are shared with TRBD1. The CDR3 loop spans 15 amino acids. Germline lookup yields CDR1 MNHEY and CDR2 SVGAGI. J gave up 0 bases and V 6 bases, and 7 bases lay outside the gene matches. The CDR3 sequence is CASSRNRGASYEQYF. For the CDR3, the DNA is TGTGCCAGCAGCCGGAACAGGGGGGCCTCCTACGAGCAGTACTTC.

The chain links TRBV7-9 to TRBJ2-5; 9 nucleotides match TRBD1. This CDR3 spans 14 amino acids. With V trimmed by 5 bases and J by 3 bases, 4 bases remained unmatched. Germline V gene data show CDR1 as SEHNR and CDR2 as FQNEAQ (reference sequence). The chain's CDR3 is CASSTGQGKETQYF. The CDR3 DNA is TGTGCCAGCAGCACAGGACAGGGGAAAGAGACCCAGTACTTC.

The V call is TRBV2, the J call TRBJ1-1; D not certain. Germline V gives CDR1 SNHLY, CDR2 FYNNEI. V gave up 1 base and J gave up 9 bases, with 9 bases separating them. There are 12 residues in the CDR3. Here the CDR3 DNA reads TGTGCCAGCAGTGAAGACGCCTGGCAAGCTTTCTTT. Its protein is CASSEDAWQAFF.

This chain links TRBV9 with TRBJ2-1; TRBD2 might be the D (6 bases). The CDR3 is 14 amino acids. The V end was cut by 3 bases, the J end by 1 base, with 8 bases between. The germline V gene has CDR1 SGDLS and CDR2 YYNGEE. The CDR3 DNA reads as TGTGCCAGCAGCGAGGGGACTTCCTACAATGAGCAGTTCTTC. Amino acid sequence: CASSEGTSYNEQFF.

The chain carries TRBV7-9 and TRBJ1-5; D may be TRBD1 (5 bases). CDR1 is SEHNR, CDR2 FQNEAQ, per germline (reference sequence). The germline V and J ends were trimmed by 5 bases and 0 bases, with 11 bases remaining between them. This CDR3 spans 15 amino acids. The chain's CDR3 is CASSDDRYSNQPQHF. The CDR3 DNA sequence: TGTGCCAGCAGCGATGACAGATATAGCAATCAGCCCCAGCATTTT.